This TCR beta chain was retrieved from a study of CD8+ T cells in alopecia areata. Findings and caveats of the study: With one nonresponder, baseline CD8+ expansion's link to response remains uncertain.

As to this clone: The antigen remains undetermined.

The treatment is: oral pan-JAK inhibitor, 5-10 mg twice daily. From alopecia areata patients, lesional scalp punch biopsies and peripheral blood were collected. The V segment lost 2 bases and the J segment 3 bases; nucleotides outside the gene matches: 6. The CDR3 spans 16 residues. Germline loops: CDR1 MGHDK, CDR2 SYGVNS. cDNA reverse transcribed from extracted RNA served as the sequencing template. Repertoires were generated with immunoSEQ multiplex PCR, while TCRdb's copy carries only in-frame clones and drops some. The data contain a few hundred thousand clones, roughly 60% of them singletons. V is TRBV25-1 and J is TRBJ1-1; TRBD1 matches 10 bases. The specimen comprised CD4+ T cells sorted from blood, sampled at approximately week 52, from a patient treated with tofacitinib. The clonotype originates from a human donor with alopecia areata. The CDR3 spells CASSEHAGTGDTEAFF. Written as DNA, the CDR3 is TGTGCCAGCAGTGAACACGCCGGGACAGGGGACACTGAAGCTTTCTTT.